This paragraph reports one TCR beta chain. This sample is part of a study of blood T cell repertoires in COVID-19. Looking at the study overall: Nucleic acid was either cDNA or gDNA, and it came from T cells, B-cell-depleted T cells, or PBMCs.

Assay: immunoSEQ multiplex PCR; the TCRdb copy retains only in-frame clones and omits some. The sample lists about 60,000 clones, approximately 86% seen once, with 1.2% in the top ten. This CDR3 contains 14 residues. The ends lost 1 base at V and 4 bases at J; junction bases unmatched: 0. CDR1 and CDR2 (germline): SQVTM, ANQGSEA. The receptor comes from a man aged 35 to 55 with acute or convalescent COVID-19. The chain employs TRBV29-1 and TRBJ1-4; 10 bases are a match to TRBD1. The sequencing input was peripheral blood. The CDR3 sequence: CSVEGTGGNEKLFF. CDR3 DNA sequence: TGCAGCGTTGAAGGGACAGGGGGTAATGAAAAACTGTTTTTT.